This T cell receptor beta chain was identified in a study of shared clonotypes between healthy human individuals. In the original analysis: From ImmunoSEQ came sequences covering only the junction and carrying no quality scores, so filtering differed. Assay: immunoSEQ multiplex PCR; the TCRdb copy retains only in-frame clones and omits some. From that table come the V and J calls and clone size; the DNA was used to work out D and trimming. The table includes roughly 2,300,000 clones, 80% to 95% detected once. The germline V and J ends were trimmed by 6 bases and 5 bases, with 19 bases remaining between them. The CDR3 runs to 14 residues. Looked up from germline, CDR1 is SQVTM and CDR2 is ANQGSEA.

The clonotype comes from a man younger than 30 in good health. Some clones in this sample may be carry-over from other donors' samples. This rearrangement joins TRBV29-1 to TRBJ2-5, with D possibly matching TRBD1 (6 bases). Sequenced: naive CD4+ T cells from PBMCs. The subset denotes: CD45RA+ positively selected. CDR3 loop: CSVVKTGFAETQYF. Here the CDR3 DNA reads TGCAGCGTCGTCAAAACAGGGTTCGCGGAGACCCAGTACTTC. Based on the CDR3 plus reference TRBV29-1 and TRBJ2-5, the full variable domain is SAVISQKPSRDICQRGTSLTIQCQVDSQVTMMFWYRQQPGQSLTLIATANQGSEATYESGFVIDKFPISRPNLTFSTLTVSNMSPEDSSIYLCSVVKTGFAETQYFGPGTRLLVL.